The subject of this entry is one TCR beta chain. This clone was counted only a few times. Its antigen has not been determined. Per-base quality was not reported, and no clone a single base away is much larger than it. These data originate in a study of T cells in localized non-small cell lung cancer (dated by TCRdb to 2020 to 2022). A note on the overall study: The study examined T cell repertoires in approximately 240 patients with early-stage NSCLC and compared tumors with uninvolved tumor-adjacent lungs. The cohort was made up of under 250 treatment-naive NSCLC patients whose localized lung tumors had been resected. Of the NSCLC patients, fewer than 150 were male and about a hundred were female, and the mean age was roughly 61 years. Study-level results and caveats: Of the top 100 tumor clones, a median of roughly 53 were detected in paired uninvolved adjacent lung; over 25 were also among that lung's top 100. Higher blood T cell density associated with longer overall survival, while higher adjacent-lung clonality associated with shorter survival. The highest T cell clonality was observed in uninvolved tumor-adjacent lung, where clonality exceeded that of tumor, suggesting that antigenic responses were more focused in uninvolved tumor-adjacent lung. Because multi-region tumor sequencing was not performed, intratumor heterogeneity could not be ruled out. Because the study design was exploratory, TCR variables were selected using unadjusted p-values without false-discovery rate correction.

CDR1 and CDR2 were assigned from the germline V gene as MNHGY and SVAAGI. The CDR3 numbers 17 residues from cysteine through phenylalanine. Of all the DNA, just the CDR3 is kept, 51 bases in frame from base 1. Trimming leaves V shorter by 7 bases and J shorter by 0 bases, with the junction holding 7 bases beyond the gene matches. At diagnosis, peripheral blood, uninvolved tumor-adjacent lung and tumor were collected and were preserved as a mix of fresh-frozen and FFPE material. The immunoSEQ Assay was used to sequence TCR beta CDR3 regions from DNA. The original pipeline was this. To compute T cell density, TCR beta template counts were normalized to usable DNA, which was estimated by amplifying housekeeping genes. Using the preseqR package, richness was estimated by extrapolating to 120,000 templates for tissue samples and 400,000 templates for PBMC samples. Clonality was defined as one minus Pielou's evenness. Differential abundance testing on productive amino-acid clonotypes, with a minimum total count of 5 and an alpha of 0.1, was used to identify tissue-enriched TCRs. The Jaccard Index and the Morisita Overlap Index were used to quantify repertoire overlap between compartments. GLIPH grouped TCR beta CDR3s together with public tetramer-defined viral CDR3s, and a viral motif had to include at least three viral sequences and also show V-gene enrichment. This is the immuneACCESS table as TCRdb keeps it, with only in-frame sequences that have V and J called. A part of the clones is gone; compared with another copy, unresolved V genes explain less than half, and the rest is unexplained. V, J and clone size were drawn from that table, and D and trimming were deduced from the DNA. The sample table contains about 5,400 clones; only one count was recorded for under 40% of them. The ten largest make up 8.2% of the sample.

Sequences were derived from lung tumor tissue, sampled before any cancer treatment. The sequence was obtained from a male donor aged 60 or older with stage I squamous cell lung carcinoma. The rearranged chain carries TRBV6-9 and TRBJ2-6; 9 central bases correspond to TRBD1. The CDR3 loop reads CASNDRGALSGANVLTF. The DNA sequence follows: TGTGCCAGCAATGACAGGGGGGCTCTCTCTGGGGCCAACGTCCTGACTTTC.